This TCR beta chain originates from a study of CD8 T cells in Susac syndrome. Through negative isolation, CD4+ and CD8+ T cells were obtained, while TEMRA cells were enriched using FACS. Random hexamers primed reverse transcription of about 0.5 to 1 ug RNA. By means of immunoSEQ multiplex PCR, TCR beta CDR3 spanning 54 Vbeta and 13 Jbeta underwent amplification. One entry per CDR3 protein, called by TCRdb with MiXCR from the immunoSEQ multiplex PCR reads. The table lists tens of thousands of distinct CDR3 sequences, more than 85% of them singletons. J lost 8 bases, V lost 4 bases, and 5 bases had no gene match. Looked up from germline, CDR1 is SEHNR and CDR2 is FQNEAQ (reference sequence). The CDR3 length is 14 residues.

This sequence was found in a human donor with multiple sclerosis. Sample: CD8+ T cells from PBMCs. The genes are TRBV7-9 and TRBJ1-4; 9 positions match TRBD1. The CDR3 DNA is TGTGCCAGCAGCTCCCACAGGGGGCCAGAAAAACTGTTTTTT. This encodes CASSSHRGPEKLFF.